These T cell receptor beta chains were read from a single sample in a study of blood T cell repertoires in COVID-19. Profiled with immunoSEQ multiplex PCR; TCRdb holds only in-frame clones, not every one. The table shows around 200,000 clones, with approximately 85% occurring only once. The source material was peripheral blood. These receptors were collected from a human donor with active or convalescent COVID-19. The donor label of this sample is uncertain. Each CDR3 is given with its conserved first and last residue. Fields, in order: V gene, J gene, D gene, clone size, CDR3 DNA, CDR3 protein. D genes are given only for firm matches. Size is stated for part of the rows, as once, few or many counts, or as a class when the clone is expanded.

V: TRBV19
J: TRBJ2-1
D: TRBD2
size: once
DNA: TGTGCCAGTAGTCAAGCGGGGTACAATGAGCAGTTCTTC
CDR3: CASSQAGYNEQFF

V: TRBV28
J: TRBJ1-5
D: -
size: -
DNA: TGTGCCAGCAGTTTATATGGGGGAGGGGGATATCAGCCCCAGCATTTT
CDR3: CASSLYGGGGYQPQHF

V: TRBV11-1
J: TRBJ2-5
D: TRBD2
size: -
DNA: TGTGCCAGCAGCTTAGAACTAGCGGGGGAGACCCAGTACTTC
CDR3: CASSLELAGETQYF

V: TRBV19
J: TRBJ1-5
D: -
size: -
DNA: TGTGCCAGTAGTATGTCAGGGGCGTACAATCAGCCCCAGCATTTT
CDR3: CASSMSGAYNQPQHF

V: TRBV6-2/TRBV6-3
J: TRBJ1-1
D: -
size: -
DNA: TGTGCCAGCAGTTTTCGACAAAACACTGAAGCTTTCTTT
CDR3: CASSFRQNTEAFF

V: TRBV4-1
J: TRBJ2-2
D: -
size: -
DNA: TGCGCCAGCAGCCAAGCCGCAGGGGCGGGTTTCAGGAACACCGGGGAGCTGTTTTTT
CDR3: CASSQAAGAGFRNTGELFF

V: TRBV4-3
J: TRBJ2-5
D: TRBD1
size: -
DNA: TGCGCCAGCAGCCTCCAAACAGGGGGCCAAGAGACCCAGTACTTC
CDR3: CASSLQTGGQETQYF

V: TRBV7-7
J: TRBJ2-1
D: TRBD2
size: few
DNA: TGTGCTAGCAGTTCCGGACTAGCGGGAGAGGAGTACAATGAGCAGTTCTTC
CDR3: CASSSGLAGEEYNEQFF

V: TRBV11-2
J: TRBJ2-1
D: TRBD2
size: -
DNA: TGTGCCAGCAGCCCCCGGACTAGCGGGAGGATATTCAATGAGCAGTTCTTC
CDR3: CASSPRTSGRIFNEQFF

V: TRBV11-3
J: TRBJ2-7
D: TRBD2
size: -
DNA: TGTGCCAGCAGCTTGGGGGGGAACCCCTACGAGCAGTACTTC
CDR3: CASSLGGNPYEQYF

V: TRBV6-2/TRBV6-3
J: TRBJ2-7
D: -
size: -
DNA: TGTGCCAGCAGCTCATGGCGGGCGAGCTCCTACGAGCAGTACTTC
CDR3: CASSSWRASSYEQYF

V: TRBV15
J: TRBJ2-7
D: -
size: -
DNA: TGTGCCACCAGCGGGGAAGGGGCCGAGCAGTACTTC
CDR3: CATSGEGAEQYF

V: TRBV28
J: TRBJ1-5
D: -
size: -
DNA: TGTGCCAGCAACGGACTATACAATCAGCCCCAGCATTTT
CDR3: CASNGLYNQPQHF

V: TRBV14
J: TRBJ2-2
D: -
size: -
DNA: TGTGCCAGCAGCCGCGTGCGGGGCACCGGGGAGCTGTTTTTT
CDR3: CASSRVRGTGELFF

V: TRBV7-2
J: TRBJ1-1
D: -
size: -
DNA: TGTGCCAGCAGCTTAGGGACTCTGCTAATGAACACTGAAGCTTTCTTT
CDR3: CASSLGTLLMNTEAFF